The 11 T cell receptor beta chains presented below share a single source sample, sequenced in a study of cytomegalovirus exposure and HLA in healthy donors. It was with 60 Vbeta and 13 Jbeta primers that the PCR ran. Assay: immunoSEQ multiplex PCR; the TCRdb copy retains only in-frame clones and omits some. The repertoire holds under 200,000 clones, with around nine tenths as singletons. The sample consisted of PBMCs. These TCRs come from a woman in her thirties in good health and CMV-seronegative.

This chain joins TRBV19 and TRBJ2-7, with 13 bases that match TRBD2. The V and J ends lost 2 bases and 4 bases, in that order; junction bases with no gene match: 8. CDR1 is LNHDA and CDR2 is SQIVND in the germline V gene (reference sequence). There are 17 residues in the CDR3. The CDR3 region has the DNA TGTGCCAGTAGTATACCCTCCGGGACTAGCGGGATGTACGAGCAGTACTTC. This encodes CASSIPSGTSGMYEQYF.

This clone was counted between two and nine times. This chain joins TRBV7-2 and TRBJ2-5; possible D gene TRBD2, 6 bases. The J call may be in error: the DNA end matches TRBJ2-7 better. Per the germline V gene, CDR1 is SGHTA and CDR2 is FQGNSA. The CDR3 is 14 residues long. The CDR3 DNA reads TGTGCCAGCAGCTTTGGGGGGATCTCCTACGAGCAGTACTTC. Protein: CASSFGGISYEQYF.

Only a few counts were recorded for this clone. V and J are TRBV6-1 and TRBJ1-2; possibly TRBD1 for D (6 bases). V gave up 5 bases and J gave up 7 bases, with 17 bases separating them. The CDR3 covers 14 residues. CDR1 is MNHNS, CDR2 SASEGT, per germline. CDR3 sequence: CASSIGTTPRGYTF. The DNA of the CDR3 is TGTGCCAGCAGTATCGGGACAACTCCTCGTGGCTACACCTTC.

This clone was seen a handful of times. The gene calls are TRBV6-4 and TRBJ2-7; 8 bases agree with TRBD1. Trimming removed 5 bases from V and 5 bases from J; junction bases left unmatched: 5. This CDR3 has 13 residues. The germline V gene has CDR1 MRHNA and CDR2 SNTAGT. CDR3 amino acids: CASSPTDRDEQYF. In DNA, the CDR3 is TGTGCCAGCAGTCCAACGGACAGGGACGAGCAGTACTTC.

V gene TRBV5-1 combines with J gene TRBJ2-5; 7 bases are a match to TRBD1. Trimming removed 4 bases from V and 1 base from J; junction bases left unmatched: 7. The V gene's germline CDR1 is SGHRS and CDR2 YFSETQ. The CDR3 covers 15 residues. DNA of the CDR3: TGCGCCAGCAGCCCAGAATGGGACAGCCAAGAGACCCAGTACTTC. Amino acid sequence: CASSPEWDSQETQYF. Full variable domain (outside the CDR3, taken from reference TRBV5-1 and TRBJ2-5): KAGVTQTPRYLIKTRGQQVTLSCSPISGHRSVSWYQQTPGQGLQFLFEYFSETQRNKGNFPGRFSGRQFSNSRSEMNVSTLELGDSALYLCASSPEWDSQETQYFGPGTRLLVL.

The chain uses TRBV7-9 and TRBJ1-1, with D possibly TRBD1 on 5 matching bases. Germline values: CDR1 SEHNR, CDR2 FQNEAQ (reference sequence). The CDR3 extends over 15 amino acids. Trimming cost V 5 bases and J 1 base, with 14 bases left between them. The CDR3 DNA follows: TGTGCCAGCAGCGCACAGGTCTCGAGGAACACTGAAGCTTTCTTT. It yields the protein CASSAQVSRNTEAFF.

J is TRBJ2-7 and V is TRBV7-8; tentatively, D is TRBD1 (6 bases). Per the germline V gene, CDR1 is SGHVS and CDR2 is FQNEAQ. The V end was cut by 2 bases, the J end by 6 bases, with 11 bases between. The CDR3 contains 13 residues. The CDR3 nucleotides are TGTGCCAGCAGCTTAAAATCAGGGGTCGAGCAGTACTTC. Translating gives CASSLKSGVEQYF.

The CDR3 sequence: CASTHPGGFGELFF. In nucleotides, the CDR3 is TGTGCCAGCACCCATCCAGGGGGCTTCGGGGAGCTGTTTTTT. The chain combines TRBV25-1 with TRBJ2-2; 8 bases agree with TRBD1. Germline CDR1 is MGHDK and CDR2 is SYGVNS. After removal of 7 bases from V and 7 bases from J, the junction contained 8 bases not matched to a gene. This CDR3 comprises 14 residues.

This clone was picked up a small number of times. CDR3 bases: TGTGCCAGCAGCTTAGGGACTAGCGGGGTTTACGAGCAGTACTTC. Amino acids: CASSLGTSGVYEQYF. The chain joins TRBV7-2 to TRBJ2-7; 12 positions match TRBD2. The CDR3 is 15 residues long. J lost 4 bases, V lost 1 base, and 2 bases had no gene match. The germline CDR1 and CDR2 sequences are SGHTA and FQGNSA.

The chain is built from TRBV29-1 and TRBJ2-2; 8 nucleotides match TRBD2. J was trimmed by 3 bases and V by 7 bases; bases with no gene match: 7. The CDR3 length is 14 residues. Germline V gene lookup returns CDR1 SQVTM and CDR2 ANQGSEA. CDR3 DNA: TGCAGCGCCGTGACCGGGAGGGACACCGGGGAGCTGTTTTTT. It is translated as CSAVTGRDTGELFF.

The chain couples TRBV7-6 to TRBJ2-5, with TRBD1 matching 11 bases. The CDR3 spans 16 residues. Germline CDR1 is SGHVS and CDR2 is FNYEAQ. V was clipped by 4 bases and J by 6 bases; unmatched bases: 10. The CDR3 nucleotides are TGTGCCAGCAGCTCACATATCGGACAGGGGGCACAGACCCAGTACTTC. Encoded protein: CASSSHIGQGAQTQYF.